This TCR beta chain is drawn from a study of cytomegalovirus exposure and HLA in healthy donors. The study's findings and limits: Three CMV-associated chains proved CMV antigen-specific in vitro.

The V end lost 2 bases, the J end lost 0 bases, and 6 bases lay between the germline ends. CDR1 is SGHRS, CDR2 YFSETQ, per germline. CDR3 length: 15 residues. This PCR relied on a set of 60 Vbeta primers and 13 Jbeta primers. Produced via immunoSEQ multiplex PCR; TCRdb's table is partial and in-frame only. The sample has 65,000 to 85,000 clones; about 78% are singletons. This clone has just one count. Its antigen is unknown. This clonotype was obtained from a woman aged 40 to 55 in good health and CMV-seropositive. The rearrangement uses TRBV5-1 and TRBJ2-6; D is undetermined. Input material: PBMCs. The CDR3 nucleotides are TGCGCCAGCAGCTTCGCGAGCTCTGGGGCCAACGTCCTGACTTTC. Its protein product is CASSFASSGANVLTF.